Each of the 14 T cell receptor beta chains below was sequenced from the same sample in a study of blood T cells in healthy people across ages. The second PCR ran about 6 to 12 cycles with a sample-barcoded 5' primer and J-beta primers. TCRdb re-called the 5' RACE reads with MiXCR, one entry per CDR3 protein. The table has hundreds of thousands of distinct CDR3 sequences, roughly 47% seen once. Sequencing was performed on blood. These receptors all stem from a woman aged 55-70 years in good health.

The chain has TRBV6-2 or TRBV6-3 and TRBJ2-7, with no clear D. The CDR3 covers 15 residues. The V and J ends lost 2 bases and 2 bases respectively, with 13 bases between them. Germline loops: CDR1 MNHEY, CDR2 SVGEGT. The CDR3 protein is CASSYQPTETYEQYF. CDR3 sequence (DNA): TGTGCCAGCAGTTACCAACCGACGGAGACCTACGAGCAGTACTTC.

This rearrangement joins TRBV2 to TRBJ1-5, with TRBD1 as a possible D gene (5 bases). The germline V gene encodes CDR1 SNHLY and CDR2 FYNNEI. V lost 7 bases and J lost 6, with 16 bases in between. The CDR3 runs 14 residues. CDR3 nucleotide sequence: TGTGCCAGCAAAGGGGCCGACAATTTTCAGCCCCAGCATTTT. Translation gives CASKGADNFQPQHF. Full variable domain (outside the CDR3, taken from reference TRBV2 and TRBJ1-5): EPEVTQTPSHQVTQMGQEVILRCVPISNHLYFYWYRQILGQKVEFLVSFYNNEISEKSEIFDDQFSVERPDGSNFTLKIRSTKLEDSAMYFCASKGADNFQPQHFGDGTRLSIL.

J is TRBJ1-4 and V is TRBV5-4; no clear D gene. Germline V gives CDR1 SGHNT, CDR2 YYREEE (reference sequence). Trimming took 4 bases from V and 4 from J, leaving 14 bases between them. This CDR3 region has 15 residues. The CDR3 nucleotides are TGTGCCAGCAGCGACGCCGAGGGTCATAATGAAAAACTGTTTTTT. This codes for CASSDAEGHNEKLFF. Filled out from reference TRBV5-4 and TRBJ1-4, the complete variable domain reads ETGVTQSPTHLIKTRGQQVTLRCSSQSGHNTVSWYQQALGQGPQFIFQYYREEENGRGNFPPRFSGLQFPNYSSELNVNALELDDSALYLCASSDAEGHNEKLFFGSGTQLSVL.

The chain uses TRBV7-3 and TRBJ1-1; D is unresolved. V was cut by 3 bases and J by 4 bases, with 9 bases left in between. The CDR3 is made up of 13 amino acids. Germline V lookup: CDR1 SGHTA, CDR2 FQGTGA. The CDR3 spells CASSFERITEAFF. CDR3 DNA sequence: TGTGCCAGCAGCTTCGAGCGGATCACTGAAGCTTTCTTT.

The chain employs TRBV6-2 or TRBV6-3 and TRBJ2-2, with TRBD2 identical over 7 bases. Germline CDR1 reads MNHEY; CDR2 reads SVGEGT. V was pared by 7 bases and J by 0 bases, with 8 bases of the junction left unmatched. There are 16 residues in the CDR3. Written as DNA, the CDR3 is TGTGCCAGCACTCGGGGGGATCTCGCGAACACCGGGGAGCTGTTTTTT. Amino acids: CASTRGDLANTGELFF.

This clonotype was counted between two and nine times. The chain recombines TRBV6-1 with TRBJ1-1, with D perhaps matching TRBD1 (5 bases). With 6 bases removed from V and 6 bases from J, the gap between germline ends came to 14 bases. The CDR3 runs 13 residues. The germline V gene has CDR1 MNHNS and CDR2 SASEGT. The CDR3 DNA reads TGTGCCAGCAGCCTCGGGACCTTCGCTGAAGCTTTCTTT. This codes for CASSLGTFAEAFF.

The CDR3 sequence: CASGSLHSRGPYEQYF. In DNA, the CDR3 is TGTGCCAGCGGGTCCCTTCACTCCAGGGGCCCCTACGAGCAGTACTTC. The V and J genes are TRBV28 and TRBJ2-7, with D possibly matching TRBD1 (6 bases). Per the germline V gene, CDR1 is MDHEN and CDR2 is SYDVKM. Trimming removed 8 bases from V and 2 bases from J, with 22 bases in between. This CDR3 region has 16 residues.

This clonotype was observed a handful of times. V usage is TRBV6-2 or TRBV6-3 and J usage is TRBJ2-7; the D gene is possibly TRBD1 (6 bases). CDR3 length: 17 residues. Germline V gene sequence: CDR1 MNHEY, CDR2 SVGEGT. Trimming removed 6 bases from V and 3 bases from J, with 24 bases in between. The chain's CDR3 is CASRDRGQLPPRYEQYF. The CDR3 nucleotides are TGTGCCAGCAGAGATAGAGGACAGTTACCACCGCGCTACGAGCAGTACTTC.

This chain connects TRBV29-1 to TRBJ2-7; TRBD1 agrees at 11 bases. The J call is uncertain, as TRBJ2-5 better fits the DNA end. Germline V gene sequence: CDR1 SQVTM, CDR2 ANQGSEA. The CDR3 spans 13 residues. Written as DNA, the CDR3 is TGCAGCGGGACAGGGGGCGCGTTGGAGACCCAGTACTTC. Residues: CSGTGGALETQYF.

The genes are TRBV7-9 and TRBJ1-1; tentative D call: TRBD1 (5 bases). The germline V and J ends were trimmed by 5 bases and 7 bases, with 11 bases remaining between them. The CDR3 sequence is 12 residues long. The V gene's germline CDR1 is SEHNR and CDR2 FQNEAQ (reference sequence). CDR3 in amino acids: CASSPDTLEAFF. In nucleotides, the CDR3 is TGTGCCAGCAGCCCGGACACTCTTGAAGCTTTCTTT. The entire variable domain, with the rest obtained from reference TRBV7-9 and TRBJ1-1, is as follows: DTGVSQNPRHKITKRGQNVTFRCDPISEHNRLYWYRQTLGQGPEFLTYFQNEAQLEKSRLLSDRFSAERPKGSFSTLEIQRTEQGDSAMYLCASSPDTLEAFFGQGTRLTVV.

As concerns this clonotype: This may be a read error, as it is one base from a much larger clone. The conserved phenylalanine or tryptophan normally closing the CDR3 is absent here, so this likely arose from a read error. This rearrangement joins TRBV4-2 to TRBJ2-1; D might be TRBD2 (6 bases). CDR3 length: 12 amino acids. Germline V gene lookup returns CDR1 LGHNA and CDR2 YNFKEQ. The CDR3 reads CASGPSRDEQFV. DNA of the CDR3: TGTGCGAGCGGGCCTAGCCGGGATGAGCAGTTCGTC.

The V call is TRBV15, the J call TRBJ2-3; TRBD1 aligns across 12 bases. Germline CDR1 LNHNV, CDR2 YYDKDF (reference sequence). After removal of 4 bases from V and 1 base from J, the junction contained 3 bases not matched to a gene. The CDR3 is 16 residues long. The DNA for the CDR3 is TGTGCCACCAGCAAGGGACAGGGGGCTGGCACAGATACGCAGTATTTT. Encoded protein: CATSKGQGAGTDTQYF.

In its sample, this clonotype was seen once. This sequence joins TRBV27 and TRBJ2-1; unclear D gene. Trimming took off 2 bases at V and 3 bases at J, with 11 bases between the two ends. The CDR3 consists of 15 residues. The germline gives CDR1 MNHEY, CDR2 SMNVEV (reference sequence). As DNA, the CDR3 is TGTGCCAGCAGTTTAAGGGCAGATTACTACAATGAGCAGTTCTTC. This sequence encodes CASSLRADYYNEQFF.

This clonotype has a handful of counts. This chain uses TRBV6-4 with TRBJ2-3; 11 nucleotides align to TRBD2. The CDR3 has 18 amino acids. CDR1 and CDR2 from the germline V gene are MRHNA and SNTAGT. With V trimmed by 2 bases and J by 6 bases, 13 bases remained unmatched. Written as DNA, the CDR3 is TGTGCCAGCAGTGACCTTCATCAACTAGCGGGAGTTTGGGATACGCAGTATTTT. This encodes CASSDLHQLAGVWDTQYF.